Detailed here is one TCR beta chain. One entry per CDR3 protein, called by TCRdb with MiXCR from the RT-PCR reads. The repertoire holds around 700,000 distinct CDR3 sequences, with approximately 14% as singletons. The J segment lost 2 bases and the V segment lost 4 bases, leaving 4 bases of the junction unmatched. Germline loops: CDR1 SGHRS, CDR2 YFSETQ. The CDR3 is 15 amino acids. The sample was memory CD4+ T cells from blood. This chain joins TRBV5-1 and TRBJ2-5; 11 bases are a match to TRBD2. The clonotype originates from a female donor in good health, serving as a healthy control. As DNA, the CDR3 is TGCGCCAGCAGCAGAATAGCGGGAGGGCAAGAGACCCAGTACTTC. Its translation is CASSRIAGGQETQYF.